The 10 T cell receptor beta chains below all came from one sample that was sequenced in a study of T-cell memory formation after mild COVID-19. TCRdb used MiXCR to reprocess the 5' RACE reads, holding one entry per CDR3 protein. The table shows 470,000 or so distinct CDR3 sequences, with approximately 18% occurring only once. Sequencing was carried out using PBMCs or a T cell subset sorted from them (not recorded which). The receptors come from an adult woman who had mild COVID-19 (a few samples of this study predate the infection). Cell type and time point are not known.

This clonotype showed up just a few times. The J gene is TRBJ2-7, the V gene TRBV10-3; a possible D gene is TRBD2 (6 bases). Trimming removed 10 bases at V and 0 bases at J, with 16 bases between. The CDR3 has 14 amino acids. Germline loops: CDR1 ENHRY, CDR2 SYGVKD. The CDR3 spells CATLPGATSYEQYF. The CDR3 DNA sequence: TGTGCCACCTTGCCGGGAGCTACCTCCTACGAGCAGTACTTC.

V and J are TRBV5-5 and TRBJ2-2, with TRBD1 matching over 12 bases. CDR3 length: 16 amino acids. The J segment lost 5 bases and the V segment lost 5 bases, leaving 7 bases of the junction unmatched. The germline CDR1 and CDR2 sequences are SGHKS and YYEKEE (reference sequence). This CDR3 is CASSPGTGGRTGELFF. As DNA, the CDR3 is TGTGCCAGCAGTCCCGGGACAGGGGGCCGTACCGGGGAGCTGTTTTTT.

This clonotype was seen just once. The chain uses TRBV7-9 and TRBJ2-1; 16 nucleotides agree with TRBD2. The CDR3 is 16 amino acids. Trimming took 5 bases from V and 8 from J; bases not matched to a gene: 6. Germline V gives CDR1 SEHNR, CDR2 FQNEAQ (reference sequence). The CDR3 reads CASSPGTSGRADEQFF. The CDR3 DNA follows: TGTGCCAGCAGCCCGGGGACTAGCGGGAGGGCCGATGAGCAGTTCTTC. The full variable domain, completed using reference TRBV7-9 and TRBJ2-1, is DTGVSQNPRHKITKRGQNVTFRCDPISEHNRLYWYRQTLGQGPEFLTYFQNEAQLEKSRLLSDRFSAERPKGSFSTLEIQRTEQGDSAMYLCASSPGTSGRADEQFFGPGTRLTVL.

This rearrangement joins TRBV4-2 to TRBJ1-5; 11 bases match TRBD1. The CDR3 has 17 amino acids. With 4 bases clipped from V and 0 bases from J, the junction kept 5 bases outside the gene matches. Germline CDR1 is LGHNA and CDR2 is YNFKEQ. The CDR3 bases are TGTGCCAGCAGCCGGGGACAGGGGGTTTATAGCAATCAGCCCCAGCATTTT. This sequence encodes CASSRGQGVYSNQPQHF.

In its sample, this clonotype was seen a few times. J is TRBJ2-1 and V is TRBV24-1; 9 bases align to TRBD2. Germline assignment: CDR1 KGHDR and CDR2 SFDVKD. The junction had 6 bases not matched to a gene; V was cut back by 5 bases and J by 8 bases. CDR3 length equals 14 residues. CDR3 nucleotide sequence: TGTGCCACCAGTGTTAGCGGGAGAGGGGATGAGCAGTTCTTC. Its translation: CATSVSGRGDEQFF.

The CDR3 sequence: CASSQSGTGTQYF. Written as DNA, the CDR3 is TGCGCCAGCAGTCAATCCGGGACGGGTACGCAGTATTTT. The J gene is TRBJ2-3, the V gene TRBV23-1; possibly TRBD1 or TRBD2 for D (5 bases each). TRBV23-1 is placed among ORFs of uncertain function. Between the trimmed V and J ends, which lost 0 bases and 8 bases, there was a span of 9 bases. This CDR3 has 13 residues.

This clonotype was seen at least ten times. The genes are TRBV29-1 and TRBJ2-7; unclear D gene. The V and J ends lost 3 bases and 0 bases respectively, with 9 bases between them. CDR1 is SQVTM, CDR2 ANQGSEA, per germline. The CDR3 is 13 residues long. The CDR3 nucleotides are TGCAGCGTTGAGGACCGATTCTCCTACGAGCAGTACTTC. This codes for CSVEDRFSYEQYF.

The table lists this clonotype with a few counts. V usage is TRBV30 and J usage is TRBJ2-2; 7 nucleotides align to TRBD1. The CDR3 totals 15 residues. Germline CDR1 GTSNPN, CDR2 SVGIG (reference sequence). Losses at the gene ends were 0 bases for V and 1 base for J; bases not matched to a gene: 2. The CDR3 nucleotides read TGTGCCTGGAGTGTAGGGACAGTGAACACCGGGGAGCTGTTTTTT. It encodes CAWSVGTVNTGELFF.

There are a few counts of this clonotype. The CDR3 sequence: CASSSQGREQYF. CDR3 coding DNA: TGTGCCAGCAGTTCGCAGGGGAGGGAGCAGTACTTC. The chain joins TRBV28 to TRBJ2-7; D tentatively reads TRBD1 or TRBD2 (6 bases each). Germline V gives CDR1 MDHEN, CDR2 SYDVKM. This CDR3 has 12 amino acids. Trimming took off 4 bases at V and 7 bases at J, with 11 bases between the two ends. The variable domain in full, completed from reference TRBV28 and TRBJ2-7, reads DVKVTQSSRYLVKRTGEKVFLECVQDMDHENMFWYRQDPGLGLRLIYFSYDVKMKEKGDIPEGYSVSREKKERFSLILESASTNQTSMYLCASSSQGREQYFGPGTRLTVT.

J is TRBJ2-3 and V is TRBV27, with D uncertain. V lost 5 bases and J lost 4, with 7 bases in between. CDR1 MNHEY and CDR2 SMNVEV come from the germline V gene (reference sequence). This CDR3 region has 12 residues. The CDR3: CASSAYADTQYF. In nucleotides, the CDR3 is TGTGCCAGCAGTGCGTACGCAGATACGCAGTATTTT.